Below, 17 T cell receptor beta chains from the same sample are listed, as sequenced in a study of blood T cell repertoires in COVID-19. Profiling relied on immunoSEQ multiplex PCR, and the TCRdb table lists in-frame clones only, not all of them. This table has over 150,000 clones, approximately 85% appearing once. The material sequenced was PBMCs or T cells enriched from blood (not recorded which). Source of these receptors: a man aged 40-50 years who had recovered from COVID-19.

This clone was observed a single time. CDR3 loop: CASSLGIGEDTEAFF. CDR3 bases: TGTGCCAGCAGCTTAGGGATAGGGGAGGACACTGAAGCTTTCTTT. The chain employs TRBV7-9 and TRBJ1-1; possible D gene TRBD1, 5 bases. The CDR3 consists of 15 residues. Germline V gene data show CDR1 as SEHNR and CDR2 as FQNEAQ (reference sequence). With 1 base removed from V and 3 bases from J, the gap between germline ends came to 12 bases.

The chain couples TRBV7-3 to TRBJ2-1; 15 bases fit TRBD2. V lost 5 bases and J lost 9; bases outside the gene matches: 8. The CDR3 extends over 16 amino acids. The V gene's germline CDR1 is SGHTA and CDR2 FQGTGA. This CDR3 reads CASSVGLAGGQFEQFF. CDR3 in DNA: TGTGCCAGCAGCGTCGGACTAGCGGGAGGGCAATTTGAGCAGTTCTTC.

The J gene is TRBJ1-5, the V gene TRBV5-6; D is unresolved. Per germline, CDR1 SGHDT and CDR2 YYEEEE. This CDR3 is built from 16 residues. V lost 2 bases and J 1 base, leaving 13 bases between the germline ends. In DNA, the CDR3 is TGTGCCAGCAGCTTCGACGGCGGCCGGAGCAATCAGCCCCAGCATTTT. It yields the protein CASSFDGGRSNQPQHF.

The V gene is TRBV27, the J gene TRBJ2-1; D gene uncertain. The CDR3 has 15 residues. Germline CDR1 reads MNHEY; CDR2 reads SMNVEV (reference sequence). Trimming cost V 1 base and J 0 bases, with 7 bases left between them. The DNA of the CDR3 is TGTGCCAGCAGTTTATATCTGAGCTCCTACAATGAGCAGTTCTTC. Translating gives CASSLYLSSYNEQFF.

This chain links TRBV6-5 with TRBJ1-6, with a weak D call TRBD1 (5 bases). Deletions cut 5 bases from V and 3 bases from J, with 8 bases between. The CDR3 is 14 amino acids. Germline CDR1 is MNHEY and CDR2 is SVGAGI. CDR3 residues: CASSTGHYNSPLHF. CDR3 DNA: TGTGCCAGCAGTACAGGACACTATAATTCACCCCTCCACTTT.

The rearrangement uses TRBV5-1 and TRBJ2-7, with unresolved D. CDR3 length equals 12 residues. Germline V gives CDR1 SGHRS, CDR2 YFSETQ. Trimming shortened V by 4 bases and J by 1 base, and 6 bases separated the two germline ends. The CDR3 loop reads CASSAASYEQYF. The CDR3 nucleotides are TGCGCCAGCAGCGCGGCGTCCTACGAGCAGTACTTC.

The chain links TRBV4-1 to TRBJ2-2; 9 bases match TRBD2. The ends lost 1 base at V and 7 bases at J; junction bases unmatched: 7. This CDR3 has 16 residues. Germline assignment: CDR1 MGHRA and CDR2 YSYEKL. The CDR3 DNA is TGCGCCAGCAGCCAAGTGGGCGGGAGGGCCAGCGGGGAGCTGTTTTTT. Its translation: CASSQVGGRASGELFF.

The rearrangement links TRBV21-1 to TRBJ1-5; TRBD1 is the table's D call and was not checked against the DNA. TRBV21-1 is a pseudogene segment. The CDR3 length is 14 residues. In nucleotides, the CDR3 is TGTGCCAGCAGCAAAACCCCGCAGGGTCTGCCCCAGCATTTT. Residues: CASSKTPQGLPQHF.

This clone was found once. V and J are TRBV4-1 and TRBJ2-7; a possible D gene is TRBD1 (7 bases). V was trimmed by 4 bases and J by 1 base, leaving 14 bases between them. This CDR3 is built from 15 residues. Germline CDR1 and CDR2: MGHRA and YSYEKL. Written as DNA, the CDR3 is TGCGCCAGCAGCCCAGAGGCAGGGGGGTCCTACGAGCAGTACTTC. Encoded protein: CASSPEAGGSYEQYF.

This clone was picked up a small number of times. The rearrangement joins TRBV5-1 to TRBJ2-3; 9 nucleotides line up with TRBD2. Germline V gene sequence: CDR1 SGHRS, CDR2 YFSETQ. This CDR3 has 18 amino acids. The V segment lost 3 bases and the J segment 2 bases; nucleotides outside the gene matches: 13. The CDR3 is CASSWEQGGGGVTDTQYF. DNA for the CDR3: TGCGCCAGCAGCTGGGAGCAGGGCGGGGGGGGAGTCACAGATACGCAGTATTTT.

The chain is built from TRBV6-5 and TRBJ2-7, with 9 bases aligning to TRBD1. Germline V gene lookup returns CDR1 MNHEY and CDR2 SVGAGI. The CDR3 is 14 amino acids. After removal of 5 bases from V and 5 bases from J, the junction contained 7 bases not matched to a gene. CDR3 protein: CASSPRDRDNEQYF. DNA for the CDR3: TGTGCCAGCAGTCCCCGGGACAGGGACAACGAGCAGTACTTC.

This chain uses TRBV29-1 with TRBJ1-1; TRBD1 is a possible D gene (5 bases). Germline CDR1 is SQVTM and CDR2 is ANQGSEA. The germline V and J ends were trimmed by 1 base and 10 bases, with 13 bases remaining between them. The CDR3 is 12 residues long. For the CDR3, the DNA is TGCAGCGTTGAAGTAGTAAAAGGGGTAGCTTTCTTT. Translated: CSVEVVKGVAFF. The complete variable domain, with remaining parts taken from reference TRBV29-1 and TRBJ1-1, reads SAVISQKPSRDICQRGTSLTIQCQVDSQVTMMFWYRQQPGQSLTLIATANQGSEATYESGFVIDKFPISRPNLTFSTLTVSNMSPEDSSIYLCSVEVVKGVAFFGQGTRLTVV.

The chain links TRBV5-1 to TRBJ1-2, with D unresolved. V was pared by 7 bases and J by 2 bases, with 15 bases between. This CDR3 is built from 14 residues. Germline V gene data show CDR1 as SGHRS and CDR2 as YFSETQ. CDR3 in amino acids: CASRPLLLNYGYTF. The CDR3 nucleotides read TGCGCCAGCCGGCCTCTACTACTAAACTATGGCTACACCTTC.

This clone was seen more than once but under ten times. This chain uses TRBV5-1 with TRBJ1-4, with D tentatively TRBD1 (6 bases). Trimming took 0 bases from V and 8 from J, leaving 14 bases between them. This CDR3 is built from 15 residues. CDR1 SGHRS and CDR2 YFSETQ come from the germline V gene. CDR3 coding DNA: TGCGCCAGCAGCTTGGCACAGGGTAGATTAGAAAAACTGTTTTTT. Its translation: CASSLAQGRLEKLFF. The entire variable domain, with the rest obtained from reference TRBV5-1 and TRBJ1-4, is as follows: KAGVTQTPRYLIKTRGQQVTLSCSPISGHRSVSWYQQTPGQGLQFLFEYFSETQRNKGNFPGRFSGRQFSNSRSEMNVSTLELGDSALYLCASSLAQGRLEKLFFGSGTQLSVL.

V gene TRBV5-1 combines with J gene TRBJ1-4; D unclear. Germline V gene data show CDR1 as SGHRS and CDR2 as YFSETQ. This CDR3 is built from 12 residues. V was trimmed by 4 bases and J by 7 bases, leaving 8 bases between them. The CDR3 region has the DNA TGCGCCAGCAGCCCCCCCGGTGAAAAACTGTTTTTT. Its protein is CASSPPGEKLFF.

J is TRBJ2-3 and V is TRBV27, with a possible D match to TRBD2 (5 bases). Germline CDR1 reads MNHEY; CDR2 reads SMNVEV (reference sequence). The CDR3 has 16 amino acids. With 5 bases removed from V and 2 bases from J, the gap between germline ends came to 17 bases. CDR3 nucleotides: TGTGCCAGCAGTACCCCCTTGGGAGCGGACACAGATACGCAGTATTTT. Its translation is CASSTPLGADTDTQYF.

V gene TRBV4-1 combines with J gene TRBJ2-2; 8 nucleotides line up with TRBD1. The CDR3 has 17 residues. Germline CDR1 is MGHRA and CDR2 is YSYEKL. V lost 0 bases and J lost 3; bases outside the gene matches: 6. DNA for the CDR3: TGCGCCAGCAGCCAAGACCCGACAGGGGTCTACACCGGGGAGCTGTTTTTT. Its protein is CASSQDPTGVYTGELFF.